Shown below are 17 T cell receptor beta chains from a single sample sequenced in a study of response to subunit inactivated influenza vaccine. TCRdb processed the RT-PCR reads anew with MiXCR; each CDR3 protein has one entry. The sample holds approximately 680,000 distinct CDR3 sequences, 15% to 19% seen once. Material: PBMCs from blood, obtained 11 to 12 days after vaccination. These TCRs come from a man aged 50-60 years who received an inactivated influenza vaccine.

This clonotype was seen more than once but under ten times. The chain is built from TRBV6-2 or TRBV6-3 and TRBJ2-1, with 12 bases matching TRBD2. The germline V gene has CDR1 MNHEY and CDR2 SVGEGT. The J segment lost 1 base and the V segment lost 0 bases, leaving 4 bases of the junction unmatched. The CDR3 has 18 residues. This chain's CDR3 is CASSYSLAGGPSYNEQFF. The CDR3 coding sequence is TGTGCCAGCAGTTACTCGCTAGCGGGGGGGCCTTCCTACAATGAGCAGTTCTTC.

In this sample, this clonotype turned up a few times. V and J are TRBV5-5 and TRBJ2-7; D unclear. Trimming stripped 2 bases from V and 1 base from J, with 13 bases between. This CDR3 contains 15 residues. Germline V gives CDR1 SGHKS, CDR2 YYEKEE (reference sequence). The CDR3 region has the DNA TGTGCCAGCAGCTTCGACGTTCCGGATTCCTACGAGCAGTACTTC. This encodes CASSFDVPDSYEQYF.

In the case of this clonotype: At one end, the junction sequence differs from germline, possibly due to a read error. The J gene is TRBJ2-7, the V gene TRBV5-6, with D unresolved. The germline V gene has CDR1 SGHDT and CDR2 YYEEEE. The CDR3 is 13 amino acids. CDR3 region: CAISFGRSYEQYF. Written as DNA, the CDR3 is TGTGCCATCAGCTTCGGGCGCTCCTACGAGCAGTACTTC.

The V call is TRBV20-1, the J call TRBJ2-1; D is ambiguous. The CDR3 loop spans 10 amino acids. Looked up from germline, CDR1 is DFQATT and CDR2 is SNEGSKA (reference sequence). The CDR3 spells CSQVDNEQFF. In DNA form, the CDR3 reads TGCAGCCAAGTTGACAATGAGCAGTTCTTC.

This sequence joins TRBV5-1 and TRBJ1-4, with TRBD1 matching 8 bases. V dropped 5 bases and J dropped 8; count of bases not matched to a gene: 11. The germline V gene encodes CDR1 SGHRS and CDR2 YFSETQ. This CDR3 spans 15 amino acids. CDR3 residues: CASRSVGTGQEKLFF. DNA of the CDR3: TGCGCCAGCAGATCCGTAGGGACAGGCCAAGAAAAACTGTTTTTT.

The chain is built from TRBV14 and TRBJ2-1; D possibly corresponds to TRBD1 (6 bases). This CDR3 has 15 residues. V lost 5 bases, J lost 2 bases, and 13 bases lay in between. Germline V gene sequence: CDR1 SGHDN, CDR2 FVKESK. This CDR3 is CASSWYRDTYNEQFF. The CDR3 nucleotides read TGTGCCAGCAGCTGGTACCGGGACACCTACAATGAGCAGTTCTTC.

This clonotype was seen a few times. V and J are TRBV5-1 and TRBJ2-5; 11 bases fit TRBD1. V dropped 5 bases and J dropped 2; count of bases not matched to a gene: 5. The germline V gene encodes CDR1 SGHRS and CDR2 YFSETQ. The CDR3 sequence is 15 residues long. CDR3 coding DNA: TGCGCCAGCAGTGCCGGGACAGGGGGACAAGAGACCCAGTACTTC. It is translated as CASSAGTGGQETQYF.

This clonotype was counted only a few times. The chain is built from TRBV12-3 or TRBV12-4 and TRBJ2-1; 10 bases map to TRBD1. The CDR3 extends over 14 amino acids. V lost 3 bases and J lost 5; bases outside the gene matches: 1. This CDR3 is CASSFDRGHNEQFF. DNA of the CDR3: TGTGCCAGCAGTTTTGACAGGGGGCACAATGAGCAGTTCTTC.

The gene calls are TRBV6-1 and TRBJ2-2; 9 bases are shared with TRBD1. From germline, CDR1 is MNHNS and CDR2 SASEGT. V shed 3 bases, J shed 4 bases, and the junction held 6 bases outside the gene matches. The CDR3 runs 16 residues. The CDR3 region has the DNA TGTGCCAGCAGTGACCGGGACAGGGAGGCCACCGGGGAGCTGTTTTTT. Protein sequence: CASSDRDREATGELFF.

The CDR3 DNA sequence: TGTGCCTGGGGGGCCAGTCAAAACATTCAGTACTTC. The encoded protein is CAWGASQNIQYF. This rearrangement joins TRBV30 to TRBJ2-4; a weak D match, TRBD1 (5 bases). Germline V gives CDR1 GTSNPN, CDR2 SVGIG (reference sequence). The CDR3 runs to 12 residues. V was shortened by 5 bases and J by 5 bases, with 10 bases between the two germline ends.

This clonotype came up a few times. The rearrangement uses TRBV18 and TRBJ2-1; 8 nucleotides align to TRBD2. Per germline, CDR1 KGHSH and CDR2 LQKENI. The length of the CDR3 is 16 residues. V dropped 3 bases and J dropped 4; count of bases not matched to a gene: 8. The CDR3 DNA reads TGTGCCAGCTCACCCCGGGGTAGCGGGGAATACAATGAGCAGTTCTTC. Protein sequence: CASSPRGSGEYNEQFF.

This clonotype was seen more than once but under ten times. The J gene is TRBJ1-4, the V gene TRBV7-9; TRBD1 matches 7 bases. CDR1 is SEHNR, CDR2 FQNEAQ, per germline (reference sequence). The CDR3 is 16 amino acids. V lost 6 bases and J lost 4; bases outside the gene matches: 11. The CDR3 loop reads CASSQDRAPVNEKLFF. The CDR3 DNA reads as TGTGCCAGCAGTCAAGACAGGGCCCCCGTTAATGAAAAACTGTTTTTT.

This clonotype was observed many times. The gene calls are TRBV9 and TRBJ2-5, with D perhaps matching TRBD1 (5 bases). Trimming removed 2 bases from V and 4 bases from J, with 9 bases in between. The CDR3 totals 13 residues. From germline, CDR1 is SGDLS and CDR2 YYNGEE. CDR3 in DNA: TGTGCCAGCAGCGTGGCAGGGCGAGAGACCCAGTACTTC. This codes for CASSVAGRETQYF.

For this clonotype: The junction shows a germline mismatch at one end, possibly a read error. The rearrangement links TRBV7-2 to TRBJ2-3, with unresolved D. In germline, CDR1 is SGHTA, CDR2 FQGNSA. This CDR3 is built from 14 residues. The CDR3 spells CGSSLSADWDTQYF. The CDR3 nucleotides are TGTGGCAGCAGCCTGTCGGCAGATTGGGATACGCAGTATTTT.

The chain employs TRBV7-2 and TRBJ1-5; 12 positions match TRBD1. V was clipped by 4 bases and J by 7 bases; unmatched bases: 5. This CDR3 comprises 15 residues. Looked up from germline, CDR1 is SGHTA and CDR2 is FQGNSA. CDR3 residues: CASSWGQGARQPQHF. In DNA form, the CDR3 reads TGTGCCAGCAGCTGGGGACAGGGGGCACGGCAGCCCCAGCATTTT.

The chain couples TRBV6-5 to TRBJ2-5; 9 bases map to TRBD1. Trimming took 5 bases from V and 5 from J; bases not matched to a gene: 0. Germline V gene lookup returns CDR1 MNHEY and CDR2 SVGAGI. This CDR3 contains 12 residues. CDR3 bases: TGTGCCAGCAGTGGACAGGGGGAGACCCAGTACTTC. Amino acid sequence: CASSGQGETQYF.

This clonotype was detected only a few times. The genes are TRBV25-1 and TRBJ2-2, with a tentative D call TRBD1 (6 bases). V lost 10 bases and J 4 bases, leaving 13 bases between the germline ends. The CDR3 sequence is 13 residues long. CDR1 and CDR2 from the germline V gene are MGHDK and SYGVNS. The CDR3, as DNA: TGTGCCAACGAAACCAGGGGCACCGGGGAGCTGTTTTTT. As protein: CANETRGTGELFF.